This entry lists 25 T cell receptor beta chains sequenced from one sample in a study of cytomegalovirus exposure and HLA in healthy donors. TCRdb's copy holds only in-frame clones and misses some; the assay was immunoSEQ multiplex PCR. The data contain tens of thousands of clones, under 95% of them seen just once; the ten biggest clones take up around 3.3%. The specimen was PBMCs. Every receptor here comes from a young woman in good health and CMV-seronegative.

V usage is TRBV19 and J usage is TRBJ1-1; the match to TRBD1 covers 7 bases. Trimming took 5 bases from V and 5 from J; bases not matched to a gene: 8. Looked up from germline, CDR1 is LNHDA and CDR2 is SQIVND (reference sequence). CDR3 length: 14 amino acids. The CDR3 reads CASSYRGDGTEAFF. Written as DNA, the CDR3 is TGTGCCAGTAGTTACAGGGGAGATGGGACTGAAGCTTTCTTT.

The rearrangement joins TRBV28 to TRBJ1-2; 10 positions match TRBD1. The CDR3 consists of 15 residues. Trimming at V came to 6 bases and at J to 6 bases, leaving 10 bases not matched to a gene. The V gene's germline CDR1 is MDHEN and CDR2 SYDVKM. CDR3: CASSRPETGGHGYTF. For the CDR3, the DNA is TGTGCCAGCAGCCGCCCCGAGACAGGGGGCCATGGCTACACCTTC.

The chain is built from TRBV5-1 and TRBJ1-2, with 8 positions matching TRBD1. There are 13 residues in the CDR3. Germline V CDR1 and CDR2: SGHRS, YFSETQ. With V trimmed by 4 bases and J by 6 bases, 5 bases remained unmatched. For the CDR3, the DNA is TGCGCCAGCAGCCCCGGACAGGGAAATGGCTACACCTTC. It encodes CASSPGQGNGYTF.

This sequence joins TRBV29-1 and TRBJ2-2, with 7 bases matching TRBD1. J was trimmed by 1 base and V by 8 bases; bases with no gene match: 4. The CDR3 runs 13 residues. The V gene's germline CDR1 is SQVTM and CDR2 ANQGSEA. CDR3 in DNA: TGCAGCTTGAGGGACAGGAACACCGGGGAGCTGTTTTTT. It translates to CSLRDRNTGELFF.

The chain joins TRBV5-1 to TRBJ2-3; 11 bases match TRBD2. The CDR3 loop spans 18 amino acids. Germline CDR1 is SGHRS and CDR2 is YFSETQ. Trimming at V came to 4 bases and at J to 0 bases, leaving 10 bases not matched to a gene. This chain's CDR3 is CASSARGLAETSTDTQYF. The CDR3 DNA is TGCGCCAGCAGCGCGCGGGGACTAGCGGAAACTAGCACAGATACGCAGTATTTT.

This clone was recorded once. V usage is TRBV5-8 and J usage is TRBJ1-1, with 8 bases fitting TRBD1. With V trimmed by 3 bases and J by 4 bases, 2 bases remained unmatched. This CDR3 has 13 residues. Germline V CDR1 and CDR2: SGHTS, YDEGEE. CDR3 DNA sequence: TGTGCCAGCAGCTCGGACAGGGTCACTGAAGCTTTCTTT. Protein product: CASSSDRVTEAFF.

The chain is built from TRBV28 and TRBJ2-1; 8 bases map to TRBD2. V dropped 6 bases and J dropped 7; count of bases not matched to a gene: 20. This CDR3 has 18 amino acids. Looked up from germline, CDR1 is MDHEN and CDR2 is SYDVKM. In nucleotides, the CDR3 is TGTGCCAGCAGACCCGCCTGGCGGGGGGCCCGGGAGGTGAATGAGCAGTTCTTC. The encoded protein is CASRPAWRGAREVNEQFF.

CDR3 DNA sequence: TGCAGCGTTGAAGGAACTAGCGTTGAGCAGTTCTTC. This sequence encodes CSVEGTSVEQFF. V usage is TRBV29-1 and J usage is TRBJ2-1; 7 nucleotides agree with TRBD2. Germline lookup yields CDR1 SQVTM and CDR2 ANQGSEA. The V and J ends lost 1 base and 9 bases, in that order; junction bases with no gene match: 3. This CDR3 spans 12 amino acids.

The chain recombines TRBV5-1 with TRBJ2-5; TRBD2 is a possible D gene (6 bases). The germline V gene has CDR1 SGHRS and CDR2 YFSETQ. The CDR3 sequence is 14 residues long. V was pared by 4 bases and J by 5 bases, with 15 bases between. CDR3 in DNA: TGCGCCAGCAGCCCACCTAGCGAGGGGGAGACCCAGTACTTC. Its translation: CASSPPSEGETQYF.

This clone was detected only a few times. The chain joins TRBV28 to TRBJ1-6; TRBD1 agrees at 8 bases. This CDR3 comprises 14 residues. V lost 7 bases and J lost 9; bases outside the gene matches: 8. Germline V CDR1 and CDR2: MDHEN, SYDVKM. CDR3 coding DNA: TGTGCCAGCACCCCGGGACAGGTCGGTTCACCCCTCCACTTT. This encodes CASTPGQVGSPLHF. The full variable domain, rest sourced from reference TRBV28 and TRBJ1-6, is DVKVTQSSRYLVKRTGEKVFLECVQDMDHENMFWYRQDPGLGLRLIYFSYDVKMKEKGDIPEGYSVSREKKERFSLILESASTNQTSMYLCASTPGQVGSPLHFGNGTRLTVT.

The chain combines TRBV5-8 with TRBJ2-1; TRBD1 is a possible D gene (5 bases). V lost 4 bases, J lost 9 bases, and 17 bases lay in between. CDR3 length equals 14 residues. Germline V gene sequence: CDR1 SGHTS, CDR2 YDEGEE. The CDR3 region has the DNA TGTGCCAGCAGCCTGGGTTGGCAGGGCGGTGAGCAGTTCTTC. Its translation is CASSLGWQGGEQFF.

The chain recombines TRBV28 with TRBJ1-1; no clear D gene. CDR3 length: 13 residues. Germline V gives CDR1 MDHEN, CDR2 SYDVKM. Trimming pared 3 bases from V and 5 bases from J, leaving 10 bases between. CDR3: CASSLSLETEAFF. DNA of the CDR3: TGTGCCAGCAGTTTGTCGCTGGAGACTGAAGCTTTCTTT.

The chain recombines TRBV4-3 with TRBJ1-2; D may be TRBD1 (5 bases). Germline loops: CDR1 LGHNA, CDR2 YSLEER. This CDR3 spans 14 amino acids. Trimming cost V 0 bases and J 8 bases, with 13 bases left between them. The CDR3 region is CASSQDFQGGGYTF. The CDR3, as DNA: TGCGCCAGCAGCCAAGACTTCCAGGGAGGGGGCTACACCTTC.

The chain has TRBV10-1 and TRBJ1-1, with 10 bases identical to TRBD1. Germline loops: CDR1 WNHNN, CDR2 SYGVQD (reference sequence). The ends lost 2 bases at V and 0 bases at J; junction bases unmatched: 0. The CDR3 runs to 15 residues. Here the CDR3 DNA reads TGCGCCAGCAGTGAGGGGACAGGGGTGAACACTGAAGCTTTCTTT. Translated, it gives CASSEGTGVNTEAFF.

The chain recombines TRBV28 with TRBJ2-7; 9 nucleotides align to TRBD2. This CDR3 comprises 15 residues. J gave up 4 bases and V 5 bases, and 9 bases lay outside the gene matches. Looked up from germline, CDR1 is MDHEN and CDR2 is SYDVKM. The CDR3 sequence is CASSPASGGFYEQYF. CDR3 nucleotide sequence: TGTGCCAGCAGTCCTGCGAGCGGGGGGTTTTACGAGCAGTACTTC.

The rearrangement uses TRBV27 and TRBJ1-1; the D is unclear. V lost 3 bases and J 2 bases, leaving 7 bases between the germline ends. The CDR3 consists of 13 residues. Germline V gene sequence: CDR1 MNHEY, CDR2 SMNVEV (reference sequence). CDR3 protein: CASSLGINTEAFF. The CDR3 coding sequence is TGTGCCAGCAGTTTGGGCATCAACACTGAAGCTTTCTTT.

The V call is TRBV11-2, the J call TRBJ1-5; 9 positions agree with TRBD1. CDR1 SGHAT and CDR2 FQNNGV come from the germline V gene. The CDR3 spans 16 residues. V trimming: 4 bases; J trimming: 4 bases; junction bases outside the gene matches: 8. In nucleotides, the CDR3 is TGTGCCAGCAGCTCCGTGGGACAGGGAAGAAATCAGCCCCAGCATTTT. This codes for CASSSVGQGRNQPQHF.

The V and J genes are TRBV7-9 and TRBJ1-1, with 10 bases lining up with TRBD1. CDR3 length: 15 amino acids. The junction had 7 bases not matched to a gene; V was cut back by 5 bases and J by 4 bases. The germline gives CDR1 SEHNR, CDR2 FQNEAQ (reference sequence). CDR3 residues: CASSLRQGASTEAFF. The DNA for the CDR3 is TGTGCCAGCAGCCTAAGACAGGGGGCGTCCACTGAAGCTTTCTTT.

The CDR3 protein is CATPHVLQGSYGYTF. The DNA of the CDR3 is TGCGCCACCCCGCATGTTTTACAGGGGAGCTATGGCTACACCTTC. The chain is built from TRBV5-1 and TRBJ1-2; TRBD1 matches at 7 bases. The CDR3 has 15 amino acids. Germline lookup yields CDR1 SGHRS and CDR2 YFSETQ. The V and J ends lost 9 bases and 4 bases, in that order; junction bases with no gene match: 15.

The rearrangement joins TRBV6-1 to TRBJ2-7, with 8 nucleotides matching TRBD2. Losses at the gene ends were 4 bases for V and 3 bases for J; bases not matched to a gene: 14. The CDR3 length is 17 residues. Germline CDR1 and CDR2: MNHNS and SASEGT. Written as DNA, the CDR3 is TGTGCCAGCAGTGCGGTAGGGGCCAGCGGGAGCCTCTACGAGCAGTACTTC. The encoded protein is CASSAVGASGSLYEQYF.

V is TRBV5-1 and J is TRBJ2-5; 8 nucleotides line up with TRBD1. This CDR3 region has 17 residues. The junction had 12 bases not matched to a gene; V was cut back by 0 bases and J by 5 bases. CDR1 is SGHRS, CDR2 YFSETQ, per germline. The CDR3: CASSLVKVADRVETQYF. The CDR3 DNA follows: TGCGCCAGCAGCTTGGTTAAAGTTGCGGACAGGGTCGAGACCCAGTACTTC.

The V gene is TRBV5-1, the J gene TRBJ2-3; tentative D call: TRBD1 (7 bases). The length of the CDR3 is 18 residues. Germline V CDR1 and CDR2: SGHRS, YFSETQ. Trimming left V 0 bases short and J 3 bases short, with 20 bases between. The CDR3 is CASSLGSGTATSTDTQYF. The CDR3 bases are TGCGCCAGCAGCTTGGGTTCCGGGACAGCGACTAGTACAGATACGCAGTATTTT. Based on the CDR3 plus reference TRBV5-1 and TRBJ2-3, the full variable domain is KAGVTQTPRYLIKTRGQQVTLSCSPISGHRSVSWYQQTPGQGLQFLFEYFSETQRNKGNFPGRFSGRQFSNSRSEMNVSTLELGDSALYLCASSLGSGTATSTDTQYFGPGTRLTVL.

The V gene is TRBV9, the J gene TRBJ2-7, with 7 bases aligning to TRBD1. This CDR3 is 15 amino acids long. Trimming took 0 bases from V and 2 from J; bases not matched to a gene: 5. Germline V gives CDR1 SGDLS, CDR2 YYNGEE. Here the CDR3 reads CASSVDWDSPYEQYF. CDR3 DNA: TGTGCCAGCAGCGTAGATTGGGACAGCCCCTACGAGCAGTACTTC.

The V call is TRBV28, the J call TRBJ1-2; 9 positions match TRBD1. The junction had 8 bases not matched to a gene; V was cut back by 10 bases and J by 2 bases. CDR3 length: 14 amino acids. Germline-derived CDR1 and CDR2 are MDHEN and SYDVKM. CDR3 amino acids: CATPSGTGNYGYTF. The CDR3 nucleotides read TGTGCCACCCCCTCCGGGACAGGGAACTATGGCTACACCTTC.

The V call is TRBV4-1, the J call TRBJ1-5, with 8 positions matching TRBD1. V was clipped by 3 bases and J by 7 bases; unmatched bases: 8. Germline assignment: CDR1 MGHRA and CDR2 YSYEKL. This CDR3 contains 15 residues. The CDR3 DNA is TGCGCCAGCAGCCAGCACAGGGGGGAAAAACAGCCCCAGCATTTT. Amino acids: CASSQHRGEKQPQHF.